This is a list of T cell receptor beta chains from one sample in a study of blood T cell repertoires in COVID-19. Profiled with immunoSEQ multiplex PCR; TCRdb holds only in-frame clones, not every one. In the table there are a few hundred thousand clones, 80% to 90% of which are singletons. The sequenced sample was peripheral blood. The receptors here all came from a woman younger than 45 with COVID-19, enrolled during active disease. Each CDR3 is given with its conserved first and last residue.

v_call | cdr3_aa
TRBV4-3 | CASSQADRENTEAFF
TRBV28 | CASSLSKLAGSGELFF
TRBV2 | CASQDTTGVSGNTIYF
TRBV7-6 | CASSLTSGRNEQFF
TRBV7-6 | CASSDRLAGGPREQFF
TRBV4-2 | CASSQDADRDQPQHF
TRBV7-6 | CASSLMRGTGNVLDGYTF
TRBV19 | CASSIVRGRLNEQFF
TRBV2 | CASSETLASPRYNEQFF
TRBV5-6 | CASSLDGSDEQFF
TRBV7-2 | CASRVESDTQYF
TRBV19 | CASSAGTSGGATSTDTQYF
TRBV19 | CASKLTGGSSYEQYF